This T cell receptor beta chain was profiled in a study of T cell responses to AZD1222 COVID-19 vaccine. Study-level results: Sampled repertoires all dated from after the peak T cell response. Spike was spanned by vaccine-associated CD4 TCRs, which were dominant at 160-218 and 743-854. Donors in the cohort were predominantly white British and more often female, and clonal diversity was possibly underestimated. Unmutated variant regions reportedly attract nearly half of all spike-specific TCRs.

Germline loops: CDR1 LGHNA, CDR2 YNFKEQ. Trimming cost V 0 bases and J 2 bases; bases outside gene matches: 3. The CDR3 runs to 15 residues. Sequencing used immunoSEQ multiplex PCR; TCRdb keeps in-frame clones, though not all of them. Of 200,000 or so clones in the sample, approximately 94% were seen once. As concerns this clone: Its cognate antigen is unknown.

Sequencing used peripheral blood, obtained on day 0 of AZD1222 vaccination. This receptor was identified in an adult in good health. V usage is TRBV4-2 and J usage is TRBJ2-5; 7 bases fit TRBD1. The CDR3 here is CASSQDGRGQETQYF. The CDR3 coding sequence is TGTGCCAGCAGCCAAGATGGCAGGGGGCAAGAGACCCAGTACTTC.